This T cell receptor beta chain was documented in a study of T cell repertoires in cytomegalovirus infection. Whole-study results and caveats: Identification of carriers of CMV plus the relevant HLA was achieved through cumulative public TCR beta family frequency. The response measured ex vivo was dominated by TCR beta clonotypes (HLA-C-restricted and CMV-specific).

V gave up 1 base and J gave up 7 bases, with 20 bases separating them. The CDR3 extends over 17 amino acids. The germline V gene has CDR1 MGHDK and CDR2 SYGVNS. Via MiXCR, TCRdb re-called the reads, giving one row per CDR3 protein. The sample records a few hundred thousand distinct CDR3 sequences, 20% to 25% being singletons. In the case of this clonotype: Antigen: not known.

The V call is TRBV25-1, the J call TRBJ2-1, with D maybe TRBD2 (6 bases). The TCR originated in a human donor in good health (CMV status not recorded). Some clones in this sample may be carry-over from other donors' samples. The sequenced sample was CD8+ T cells from PBMCs. CDR3 region: CASSEFVLAQERNEQFF. The CDR3 DNA reads as TGTGCCAGCAGTGAATTTGTACTAGCCCAGGAGAGGAATGAGCAGTTCTTC.